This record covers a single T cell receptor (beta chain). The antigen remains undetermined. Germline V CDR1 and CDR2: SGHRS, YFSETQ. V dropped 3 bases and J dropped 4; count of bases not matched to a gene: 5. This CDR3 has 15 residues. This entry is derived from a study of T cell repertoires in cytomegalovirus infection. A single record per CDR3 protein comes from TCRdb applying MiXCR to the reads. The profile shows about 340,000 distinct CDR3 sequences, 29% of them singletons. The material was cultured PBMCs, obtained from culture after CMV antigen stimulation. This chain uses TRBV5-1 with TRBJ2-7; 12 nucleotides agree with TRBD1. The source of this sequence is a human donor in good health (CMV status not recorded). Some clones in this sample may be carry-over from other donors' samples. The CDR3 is CASSSPGQGAYEQYF. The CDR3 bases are TGCGCCAGCAGCTCACCGGGACAGGGGGCGTACGAGCAGTACTTC. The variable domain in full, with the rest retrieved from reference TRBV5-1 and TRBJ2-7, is KAGVTQTPRYLIKTRGQQVTLSCSPISGHRSVSWYQQTPGQGLQFLFEYFSETQRNKGNFPGRFSGRQFSNSRSEMNVSTLELGDSALYLCASSSPGQGAYEQYFGPGTRLTVT.